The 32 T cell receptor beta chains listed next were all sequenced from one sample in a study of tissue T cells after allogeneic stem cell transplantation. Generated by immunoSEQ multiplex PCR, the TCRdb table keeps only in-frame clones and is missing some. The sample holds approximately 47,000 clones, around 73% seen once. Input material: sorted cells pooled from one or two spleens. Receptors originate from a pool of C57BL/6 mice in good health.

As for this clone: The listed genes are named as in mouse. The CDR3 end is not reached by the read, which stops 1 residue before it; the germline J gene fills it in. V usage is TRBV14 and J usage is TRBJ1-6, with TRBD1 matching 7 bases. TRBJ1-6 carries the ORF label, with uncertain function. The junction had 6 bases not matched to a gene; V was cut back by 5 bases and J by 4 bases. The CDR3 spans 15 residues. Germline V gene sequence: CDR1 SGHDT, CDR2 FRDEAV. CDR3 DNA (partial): TGTGCCAGCAGGCAGGGACAGACTTATAATTCGCCCCTCTAC. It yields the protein CASRQGQTYNSPLY. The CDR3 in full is CASRQGQTYNSPLYF.

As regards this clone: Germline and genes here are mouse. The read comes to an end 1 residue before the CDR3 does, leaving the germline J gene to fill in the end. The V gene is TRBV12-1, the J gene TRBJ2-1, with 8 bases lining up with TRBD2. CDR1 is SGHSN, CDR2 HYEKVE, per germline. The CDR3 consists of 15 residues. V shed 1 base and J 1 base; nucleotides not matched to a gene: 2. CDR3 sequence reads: CASSLHWGNYAEQFF. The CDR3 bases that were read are TGTGCCAGCTCTCTTCACTGGGGGAACTATGCTGAGCAGTTC.

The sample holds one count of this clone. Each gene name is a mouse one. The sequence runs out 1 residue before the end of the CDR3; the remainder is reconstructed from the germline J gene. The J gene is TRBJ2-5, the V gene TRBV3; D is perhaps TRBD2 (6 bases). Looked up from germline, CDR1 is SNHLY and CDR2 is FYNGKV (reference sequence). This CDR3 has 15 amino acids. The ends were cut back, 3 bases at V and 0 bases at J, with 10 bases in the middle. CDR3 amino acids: CASSLGGLNQDTQYF. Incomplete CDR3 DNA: TGTGCCAGCAGCTTGGGGGGTCTTAACCAAGACACCCAGTAC.

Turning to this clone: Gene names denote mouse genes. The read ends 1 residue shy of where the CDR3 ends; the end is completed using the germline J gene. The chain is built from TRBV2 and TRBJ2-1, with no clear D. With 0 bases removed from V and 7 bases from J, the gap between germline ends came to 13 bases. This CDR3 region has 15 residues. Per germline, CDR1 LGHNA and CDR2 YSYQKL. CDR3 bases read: TGTGCCAGCAGCCAAGAATCGGGGAGGAAGGCTGAGCAGTTC. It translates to CASSQESGRKAEQF. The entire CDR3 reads CASSQESGRKAEQFF.

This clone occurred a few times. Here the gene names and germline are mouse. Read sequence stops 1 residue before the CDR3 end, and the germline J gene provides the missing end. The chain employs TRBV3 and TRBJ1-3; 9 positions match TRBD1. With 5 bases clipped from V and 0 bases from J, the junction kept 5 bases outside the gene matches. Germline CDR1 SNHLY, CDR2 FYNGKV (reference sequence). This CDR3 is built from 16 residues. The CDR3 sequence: CASSLGQGNSGNTLYF. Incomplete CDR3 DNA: TGTGCCAGCAGCCTTGGACAGGGGAATTCTGGAAATACGCTCTAT.

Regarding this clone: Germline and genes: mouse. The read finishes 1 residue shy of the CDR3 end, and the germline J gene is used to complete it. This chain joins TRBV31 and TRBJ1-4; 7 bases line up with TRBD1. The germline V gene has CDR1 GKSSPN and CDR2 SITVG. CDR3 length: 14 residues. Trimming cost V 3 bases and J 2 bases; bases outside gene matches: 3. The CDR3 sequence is CAWSRDRSNERLFF. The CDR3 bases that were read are TGTGCCTGGAGCCGGGACAGATCCAACGAAAGATTATTT.

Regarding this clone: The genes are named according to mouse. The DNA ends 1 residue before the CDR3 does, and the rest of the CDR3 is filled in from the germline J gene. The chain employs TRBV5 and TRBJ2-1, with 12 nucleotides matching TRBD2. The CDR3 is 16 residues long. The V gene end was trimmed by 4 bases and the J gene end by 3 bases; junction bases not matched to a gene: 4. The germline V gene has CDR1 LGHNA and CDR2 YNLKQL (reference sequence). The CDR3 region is CASSPDWGGFYAEQFF. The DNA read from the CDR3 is TGTGCCAGCAGCCCCGACTGGGGGGGCTTCTATGCTGAGCAGTTC.

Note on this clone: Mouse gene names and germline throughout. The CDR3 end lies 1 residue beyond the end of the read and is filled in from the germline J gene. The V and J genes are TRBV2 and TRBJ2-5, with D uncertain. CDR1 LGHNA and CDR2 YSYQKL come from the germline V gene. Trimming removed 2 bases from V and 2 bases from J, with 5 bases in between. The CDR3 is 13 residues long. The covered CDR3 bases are TGTGCCAGCAGCCAAAACAGCCAAGACACCCAGTAC. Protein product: CASSQNSQDTQY. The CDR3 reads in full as CASSQNSQDTQYF.

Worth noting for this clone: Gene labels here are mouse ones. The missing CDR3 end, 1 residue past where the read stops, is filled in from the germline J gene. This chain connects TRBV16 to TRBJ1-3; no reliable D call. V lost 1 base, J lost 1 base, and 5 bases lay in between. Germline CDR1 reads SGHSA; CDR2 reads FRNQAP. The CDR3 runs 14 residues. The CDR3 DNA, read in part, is TGTGCAAGCAGCTTAGCCAGATCTGGAAATACGCTCTAT. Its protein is CASSLARSGNTLY. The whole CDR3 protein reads CASSLARSGNTLYF.

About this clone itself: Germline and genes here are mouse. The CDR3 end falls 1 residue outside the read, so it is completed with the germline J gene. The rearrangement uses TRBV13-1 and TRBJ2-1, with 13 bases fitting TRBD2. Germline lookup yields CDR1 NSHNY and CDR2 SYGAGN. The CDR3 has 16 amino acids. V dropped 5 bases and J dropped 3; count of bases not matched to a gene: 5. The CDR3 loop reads CASSNRDWGGYAEQFF. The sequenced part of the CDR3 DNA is TGTGCCAGCAGCAACCGGGACTGGGGGGGCTATGCTGAGCAGTTC.

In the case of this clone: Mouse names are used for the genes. CDR3 bases read: TGTGCCAGCAGCCAAGAGCCAACTGGGAACCAAGACACCCAGTAC. This sequence encodes CASSQEPTGNQDTQY. The entire CDR3 is CASSQEPTGNQDTQYF. The chain joins TRBV5 to TRBJ2-5; weak D call: TRBD2 (6 bases). The read finishes 1 residue shy of the CDR3 end, and the germline J gene is used to complete it. V was cut by 0 bases and J by 0 bases, with 10 bases left in between. CDR1 and CDR2 from the germline V gene are LGHNA and YNLKQL (reference sequence). This CDR3 has 16 residues.

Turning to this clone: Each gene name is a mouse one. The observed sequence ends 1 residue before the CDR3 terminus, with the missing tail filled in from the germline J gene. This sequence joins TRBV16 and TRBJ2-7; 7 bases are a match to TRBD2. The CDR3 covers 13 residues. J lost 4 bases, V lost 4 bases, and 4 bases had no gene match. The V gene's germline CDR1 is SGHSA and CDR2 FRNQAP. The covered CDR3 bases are TGTGCAAGCAGCTCTTCGACTGGGTATGAACAGTAC. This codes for CASSSSTGYEQY. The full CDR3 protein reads CASSSSTGYEQYF.

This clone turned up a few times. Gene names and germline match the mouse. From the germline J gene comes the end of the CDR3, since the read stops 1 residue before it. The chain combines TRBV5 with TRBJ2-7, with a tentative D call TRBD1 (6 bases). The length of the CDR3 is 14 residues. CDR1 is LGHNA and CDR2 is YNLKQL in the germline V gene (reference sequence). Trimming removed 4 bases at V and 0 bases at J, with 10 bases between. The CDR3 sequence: CASSPGTLSYEQYF. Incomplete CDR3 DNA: TGTGCCAGCAGCCCCGGGACACTCTCCTATGAACAGTAC.

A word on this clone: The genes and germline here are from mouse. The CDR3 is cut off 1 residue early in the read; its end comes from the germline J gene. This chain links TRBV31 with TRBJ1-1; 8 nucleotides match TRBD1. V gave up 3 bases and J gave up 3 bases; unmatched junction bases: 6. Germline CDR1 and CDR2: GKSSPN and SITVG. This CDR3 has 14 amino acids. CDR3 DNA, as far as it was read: TGTGCCTGGAGCCCAGGGGGCTCGGACACAGAAGTCTTC. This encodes CAWSPGGSDTEVF. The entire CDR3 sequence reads CAWSPGGSDTEVFF.

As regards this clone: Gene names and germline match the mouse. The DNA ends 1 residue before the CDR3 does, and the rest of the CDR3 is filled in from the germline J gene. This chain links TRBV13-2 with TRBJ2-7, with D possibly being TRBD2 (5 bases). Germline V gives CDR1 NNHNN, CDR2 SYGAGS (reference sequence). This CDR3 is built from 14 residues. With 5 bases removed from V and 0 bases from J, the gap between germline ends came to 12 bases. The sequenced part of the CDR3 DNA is TGTGCCAGCGGCCCTGGGCAGAGCTCCTATGAACAGTAC. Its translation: CASGPGQSSYEQY. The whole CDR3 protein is CASGPGQSSYEQYF.

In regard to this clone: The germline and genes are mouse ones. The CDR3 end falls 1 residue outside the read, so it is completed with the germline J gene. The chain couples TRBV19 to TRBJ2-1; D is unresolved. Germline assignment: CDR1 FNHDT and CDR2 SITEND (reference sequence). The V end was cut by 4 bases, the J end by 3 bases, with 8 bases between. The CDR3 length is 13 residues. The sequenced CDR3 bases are TGTGCCAGCAGTCTCGGGATCTATGCTGAGCAGTTC. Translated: CASSLGIYAEQF. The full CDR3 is CASSLGIYAEQFF.

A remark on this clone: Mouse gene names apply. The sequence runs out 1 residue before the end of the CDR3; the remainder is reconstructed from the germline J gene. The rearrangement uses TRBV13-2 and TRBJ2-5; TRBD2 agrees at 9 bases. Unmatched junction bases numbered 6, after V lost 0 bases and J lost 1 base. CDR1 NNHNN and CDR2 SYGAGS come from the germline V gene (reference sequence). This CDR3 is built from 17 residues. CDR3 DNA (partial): TGTGCCAGCGGTGATGAGATGGGGGGGCGAGACCAAGACACCCAGTAC. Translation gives CASGDEMGGRDQDTQY. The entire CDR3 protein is CASGDEMGGRDQDTQYF.

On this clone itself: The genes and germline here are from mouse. The CDR3 DNA, read in part, is TGTGCCAGCAGTATAGTCTGGTATGAACAGTAC. Amino acids: CASSIVWYEQY. The whole CDR3 reads CASSIVWYEQYF. This chain links TRBV19 with TRBJ2-7; no firm D call. The read ends 1 residue shy of where the CDR3 ends; the end is completed using the germline J gene. CDR3 length equals 12 residues. Per the germline V gene, CDR1 is FNHDT and CDR2 is SITEND (reference sequence). Trimming left V 0 bases short and J 4 bases short, with 5 bases between.

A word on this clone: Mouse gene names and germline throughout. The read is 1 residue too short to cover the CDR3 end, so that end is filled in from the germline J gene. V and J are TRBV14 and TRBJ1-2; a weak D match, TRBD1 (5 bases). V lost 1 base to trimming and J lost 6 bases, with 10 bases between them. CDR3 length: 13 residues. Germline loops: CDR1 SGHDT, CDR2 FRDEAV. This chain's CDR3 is CASSFRGEPDYTF. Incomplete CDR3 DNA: TGTGCCAGCAGTTTCAGGGGAGAACCCGACTACACC.

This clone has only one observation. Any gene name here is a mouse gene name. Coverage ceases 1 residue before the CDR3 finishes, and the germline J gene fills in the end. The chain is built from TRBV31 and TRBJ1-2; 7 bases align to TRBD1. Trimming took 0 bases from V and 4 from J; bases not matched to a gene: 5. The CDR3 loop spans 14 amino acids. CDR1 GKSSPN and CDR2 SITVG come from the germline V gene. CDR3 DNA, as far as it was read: TGTGCCTGGAGTCTATTCACAGGGGTCTCCGACTACACC. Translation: CAWSLFTGVSDYT. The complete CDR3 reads CAWSLFTGVSDYTF.

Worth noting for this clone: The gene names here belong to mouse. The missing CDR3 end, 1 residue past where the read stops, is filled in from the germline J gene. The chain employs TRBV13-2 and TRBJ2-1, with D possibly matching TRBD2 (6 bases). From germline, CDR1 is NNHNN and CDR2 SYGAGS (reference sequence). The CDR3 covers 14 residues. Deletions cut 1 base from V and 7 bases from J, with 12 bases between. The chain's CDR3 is CASGDRGERAEQFF. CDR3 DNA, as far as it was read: TGTGCCAGCGGTGATCGGGGGGAGAGGGCTGAGCAGTTC.

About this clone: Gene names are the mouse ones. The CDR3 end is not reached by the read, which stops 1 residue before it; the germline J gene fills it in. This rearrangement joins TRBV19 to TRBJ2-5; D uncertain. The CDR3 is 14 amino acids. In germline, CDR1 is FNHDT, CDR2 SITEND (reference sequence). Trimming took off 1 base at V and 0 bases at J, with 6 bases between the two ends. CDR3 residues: CASSIHLNQDTQYF. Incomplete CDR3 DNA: TGTGCCAGCAGTATACACCTTAACCAAGACACCCAGTAC.

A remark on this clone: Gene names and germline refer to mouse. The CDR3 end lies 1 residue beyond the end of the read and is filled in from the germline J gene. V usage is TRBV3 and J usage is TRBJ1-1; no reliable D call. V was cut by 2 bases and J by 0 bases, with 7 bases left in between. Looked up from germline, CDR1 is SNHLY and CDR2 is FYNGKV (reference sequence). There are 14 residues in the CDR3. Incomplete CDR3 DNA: TGTGCCAGCAGCTTAACGGCAGCAAACACAGAAGTCTTC. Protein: CASSLTAANTEVF. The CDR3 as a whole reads CASSLTAANTEVFF.

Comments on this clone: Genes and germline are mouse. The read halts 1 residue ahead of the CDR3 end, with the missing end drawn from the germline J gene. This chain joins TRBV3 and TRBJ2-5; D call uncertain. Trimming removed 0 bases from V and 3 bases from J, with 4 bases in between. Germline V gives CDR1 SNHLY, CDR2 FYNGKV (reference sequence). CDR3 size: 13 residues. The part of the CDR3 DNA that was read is TGTGCCAGCAGCTTAGCCTGGCAAGACACCCAGTAC. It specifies CASSLAWQDTQY. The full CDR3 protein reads CASSLAWQDTQYF.

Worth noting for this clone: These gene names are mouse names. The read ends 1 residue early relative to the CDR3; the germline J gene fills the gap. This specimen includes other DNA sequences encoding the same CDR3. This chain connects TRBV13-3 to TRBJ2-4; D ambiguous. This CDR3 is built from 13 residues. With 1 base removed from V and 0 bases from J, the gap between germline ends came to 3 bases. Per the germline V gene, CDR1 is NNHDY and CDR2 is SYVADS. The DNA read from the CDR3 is TGTGCCAGCAGTGATCCTAGTCAAAACACCTTGTAC. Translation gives CASSDPSQNTLY. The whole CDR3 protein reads CASSDPSQNTLYF.

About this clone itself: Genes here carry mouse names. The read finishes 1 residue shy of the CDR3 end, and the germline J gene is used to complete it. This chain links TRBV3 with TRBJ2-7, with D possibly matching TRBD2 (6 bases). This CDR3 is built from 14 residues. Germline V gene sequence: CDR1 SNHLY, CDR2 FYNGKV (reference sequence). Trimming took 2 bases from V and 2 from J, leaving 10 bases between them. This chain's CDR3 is CASSLLWGPYEQYF. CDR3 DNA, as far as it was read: TGTGCCAGCAGCTTACTCTGGGGACCCTATGAACAGTAC.

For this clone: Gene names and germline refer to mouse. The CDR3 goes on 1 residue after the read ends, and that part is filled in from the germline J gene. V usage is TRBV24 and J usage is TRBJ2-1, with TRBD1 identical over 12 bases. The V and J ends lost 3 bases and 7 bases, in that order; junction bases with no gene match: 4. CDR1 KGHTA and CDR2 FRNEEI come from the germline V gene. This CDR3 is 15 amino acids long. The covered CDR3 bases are TGTGCCAGCAGTCTTTCCGGGACAGGGGGCGCTGAGCAGTTC. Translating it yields CASSLSGTGGAEQF. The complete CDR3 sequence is CASSLSGTGGAEQFF.

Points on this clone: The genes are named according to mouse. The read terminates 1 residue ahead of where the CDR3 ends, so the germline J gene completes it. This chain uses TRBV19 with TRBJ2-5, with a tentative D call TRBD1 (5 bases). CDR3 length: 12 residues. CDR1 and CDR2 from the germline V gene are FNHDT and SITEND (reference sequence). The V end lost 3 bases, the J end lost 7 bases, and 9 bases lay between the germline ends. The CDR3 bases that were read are TGTGCCAGCAGTACAGGGAAAAACACCCAGTAC. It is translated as CASSTGKNTQY. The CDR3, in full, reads CASSTGKNTQYF. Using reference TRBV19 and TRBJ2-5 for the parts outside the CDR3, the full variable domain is GGIITQTPKFLIGQEGQKLTLKCQQNFNHDTMYWYRQDSGKGLRLIYYSITENDLQKGDLSEGYDASREKKSSFSLTVTSAQKNEMAVFLCASSTGKNTQYFGPGTRLLVL.

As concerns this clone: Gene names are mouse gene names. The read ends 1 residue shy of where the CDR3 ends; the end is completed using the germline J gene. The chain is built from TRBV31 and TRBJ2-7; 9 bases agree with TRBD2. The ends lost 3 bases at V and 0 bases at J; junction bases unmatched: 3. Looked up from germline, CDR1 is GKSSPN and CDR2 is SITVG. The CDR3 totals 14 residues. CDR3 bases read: TGTGCCTGGAGCCGGGGACTGGGCTCCTATGAACAGTAC. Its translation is CAWSRGLGSYEQY. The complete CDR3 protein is CAWSRGLGSYEQYF.

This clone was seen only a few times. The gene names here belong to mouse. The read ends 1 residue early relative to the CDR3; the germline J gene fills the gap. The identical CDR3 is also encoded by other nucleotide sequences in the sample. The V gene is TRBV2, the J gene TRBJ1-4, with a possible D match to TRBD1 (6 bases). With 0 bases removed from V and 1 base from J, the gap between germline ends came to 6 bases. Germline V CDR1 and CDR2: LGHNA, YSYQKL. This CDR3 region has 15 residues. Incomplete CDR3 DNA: TGTGCCAGCAGCCAAGACAGGGGTTCCAACGAAAGATTATTT. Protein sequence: CASSQDRGSNERLF. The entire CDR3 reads CASSQDRGSNERLFF.

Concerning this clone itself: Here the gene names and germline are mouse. Partial CDR3 DNA: TGTGCTAGCAGAAGGACAGGGGGTGCAGAAACGCTGTAT. This encodes CASRRTGGAETLY. The whole CDR3 region reads CASRRTGGAETLYF. This sequence joins TRBV29 and TRBJ2-3, with 9 nucleotides matching TRBD1. The CDR3 goes on 1 residue after the read ends, and that part is filled in from the germline J gene. CDR3 size: 14 residues. Germline V gene data show CDR1 as MSHET and CDR2 as SYDVDS. With 6 bases clipped from V and 1 base from J, the junction kept 2 bases outside the gene matches.

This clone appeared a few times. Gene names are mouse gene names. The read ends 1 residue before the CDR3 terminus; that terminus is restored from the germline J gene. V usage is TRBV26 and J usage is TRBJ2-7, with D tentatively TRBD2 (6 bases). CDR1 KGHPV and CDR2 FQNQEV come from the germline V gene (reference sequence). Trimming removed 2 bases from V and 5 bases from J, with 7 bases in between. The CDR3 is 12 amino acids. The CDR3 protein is CASSLGGNEQYF. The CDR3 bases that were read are TGTGCCAGCAGTCTGGGGGGGAATGAACAGTAC.